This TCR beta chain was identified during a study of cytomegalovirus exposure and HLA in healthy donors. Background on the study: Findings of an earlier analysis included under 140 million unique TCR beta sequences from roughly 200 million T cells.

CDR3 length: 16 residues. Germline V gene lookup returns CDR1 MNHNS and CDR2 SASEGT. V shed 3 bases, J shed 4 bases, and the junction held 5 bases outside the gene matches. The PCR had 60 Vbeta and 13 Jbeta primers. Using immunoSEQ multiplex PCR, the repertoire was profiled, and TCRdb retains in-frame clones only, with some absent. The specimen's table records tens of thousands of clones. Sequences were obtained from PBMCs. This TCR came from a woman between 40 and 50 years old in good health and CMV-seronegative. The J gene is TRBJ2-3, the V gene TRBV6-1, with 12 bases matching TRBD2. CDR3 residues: CASSDLAGGTPDTQYF. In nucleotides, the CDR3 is TGTGCCAGCAGTGATCTAGCGGGAGGGACCCCAGATACGCAGTATTTT.